One T cell receptor (beta chain) is described in this entry. It lacks a known antigen. Base qualities are not recorded, but no much larger clone differs from it by a single base. The library was produced with the immunoSEQ multiplex PCR assay. For most patients, genomic DNA was subjected to high-throughput TCR-beta CDR3 sequencing by Adaptive Biotechnologies. In the authors' own workflow: Adaptive's ImmunoSEQ software supplied the TCR sequencing data for 15 to 20 patients, while MiXCR and VDJtools were used to process a few other patients. Because the origin of CDR3 nucleotide sequences shared between donor and recipient could not be assigned, those sequences were removed. To be classed as alloreactive, a clone needed at least 2-fold expansion over unstimulated cells and a minimum CFSE-low frequency of 0.002% (template counts) or 0.001% (read counts). Clones detected in sequenced pre-transplant spleen, lymph node, or MLR CFSE-low populations of the donor or recipient were defined as mappable. Cumulative frequency of alloreactive clones was calculated as a percentage of all sequences weighted by copy number. TCRdb retrieved this table from immuneACCESS and kept in-frame rearrangements only. Not all clones are present; in checked studies, unresolved V genes account for under half, and no reason is known for the remainder. Clonal size and the V and J genes are those of that table, whereas D and trimming came from the DNA. Recorded for this sample are 23,000 or so clones; around 94% of them occurred a single time. Approximately 0.82% of the sample rests with the top ten.

The sample comes from a study of graft-versus-host responses after intestinal transplantation listed by TCRdb under 2021. Study-wide context: Recipients received multivisceral, liver-intestinal, or isolated intestinal transplants. The cohort enrolled under 30 intestinal transplant recipients, one of whom was a retransplant, and a few patients without pretransplant specimens were excluded. Donor T cell macrochimerism was defined as a peak of at least 4% donor T cells among recipient peripheral blood mononuclear cells. All recipients received anti-thymocyte globulin induction followed by maintenance tacrolimus and steroids for approximately 3 years. To identify alloreactive clones, pre-transplant mixed lymphocyte reaction products were sequenced and then compared with unstimulated pre-transplant donor and recipient T cells. After intestinal transplantation, graft-versus-host and host-versus-graft alloreactive T cell clones were followed in the graft, circulation and bone marrow using bulk TCR-beta CDR3 sequencing. Samples from a few later patients were sequenced in-house on an Illumina MiSeq with MiXCR processing rather than by the commercial service. Broad study findings and their caveats: GvH clones turned up in recipient bone marrow, with some appearing earlier in ileal mucosa or blood, a pattern consistent with an intestinal mucosal origin. The conclusions were limited by the relatively low number and heterogeneity of the intestinal transplant patients. Early after transplant, peak levels of circulating GvH clones were found to be associated with declines in HvG clones. In the allografts of patients with donor T cell macrochimerism, GvH to HvG T cell clonal ratios were high.

In the first month after transplant, blood samples were collected up to 4 times, and after that at least monthly when available. V is clipped by 0 bases and J by 1 base, and the sequence between their germline boundaries is 7 bases long. The CDR3 holds 14 amino acids from the cysteine to the phenylalanine. Only the CDR3 region is kept as DNA, spanning 42 bases read in frame from base 1. From a lookup of the germline V gene, CDR1 and CDR2 are SGHRS and YFSETQ. The sequence was collected from a human patient who received an intestinal transplant, so some T cells may come from the graft donor. The sequence links TRBV5-1 to TRBJ1-1; the D gene is perhaps TRBD1, from 5 matching bases. The material sequenced was PBMCs, taken 30 days after intestinal transplant. This receptor carries the CDR3 CASSLVGGNTEAFF. The nucleotides read TGCGCCAGCAGCTTGGTTGGGGGGAACACTGAAGCTTTCTTT.